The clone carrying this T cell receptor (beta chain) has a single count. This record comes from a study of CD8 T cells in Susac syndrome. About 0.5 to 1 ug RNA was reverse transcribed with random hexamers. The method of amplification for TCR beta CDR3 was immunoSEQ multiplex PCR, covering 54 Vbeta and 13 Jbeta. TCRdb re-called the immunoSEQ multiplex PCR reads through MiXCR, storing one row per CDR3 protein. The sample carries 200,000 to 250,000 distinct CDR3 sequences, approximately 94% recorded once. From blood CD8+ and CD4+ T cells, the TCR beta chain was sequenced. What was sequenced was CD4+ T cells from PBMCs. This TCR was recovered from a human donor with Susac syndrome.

The CDR3 region has the DNA TGTGCCAGCAGTGAAGTGATCATTTCACCCCTCCACTTT. Its protein product is CASSEVIISPLHF. The rearrangement links TRBV6-1 to TRBJ1-6, with unresolved D. This CDR3 is 13 amino acids long. V was pared by 1 base and J by 9 bases, with 7 bases between. CDR1 MNHNS and CDR2 SASEGT come from the germline V gene.